This T cell receptor beta chain was identified in a study of identical twins. This clonotype was picked up many times. No antigen is known for it. CDR3 length: 17 residues. Germline values: CDR1 SGHTA, CDR2 FQGNSA. The ends lost 2 bases at V and 3 bases at J; junction bases unmatched: 11. Findings of the study overall: Without tracking the same donors, conclusions rested on cross-sectional statistical analysis. Out-of-frame alpha sequences shared between twins exhibited an excess of low generation probability.

One entry per CDR3 protein results from TCRdb running MiXCR on the 5' RACE reads. The sample contains about 260,000 distinct CDR3 sequences, about 7% of which appear only once. This sample also belongs to another study, concerning yellow fever vaccine responses in identical twins.

The sequence came from a woman younger than 35 in good health. Sequences were obtained from memory (CD45RO+) T cells sorted from blood. V gene TRBV7-2 combines with J gene TRBJ2-3, with 7 bases fitting TRBD1. For the CDR3, the DNA is TGTGCCAGCAGCTTATTAATTCTGACAGGGCTGACAGATACGCAGTATTTT. Its translation is CASSLLILTGLTDTQYF.